This TCR beta chain was retrieved from a study of cytomegalovirus exposure and HLA in healthy donors. This CDR3 comprises 14 residues. The germline V gene has CDR1 MNHEY and CDR2 SMNVEV (reference sequence). With 6 bases clipped from V and 3 bases from J, the junction kept 5 bases outside the gene matches. PCR was performed using 60 Vbeta and 13 Jbeta primers. Authors' analysis steps: About 12 million of the roughly 80 million unique TCR beta chains counted in a later analysis were shared. Generated by immunoSEQ multiplex PCR, the TCRdb table keeps only in-frame clones and is missing some. V and J calls and clone size follow that table, whereas D and trimming were derived from the DNA. In the table there are approximately 130,000 clones, 80% to 85% of which are singletons. Regarding the study as a whole: Solely CMV serostatus was available to characterize immune exposure. For presence/absence analyses, sequencing depth was assumed to be roughly uniform across donors. Indistinguishable V segments, including TRBV6-2 and TRBV6-3, were excluded.

For this clone: The antigen is not known.

The chain carries TRBV27 and TRBJ1-2, with 9 bases identical to TRBD1. The sample consisted of PBMCs. The origin of this receptor is a woman in her forties in good health and CMV-seronegative. CDR3 sequence: CASRQGAGYYGYTF. CDR3 bases: TGTGCCAGCAGACAGGGGGCTGGATACTATGGCTACACCTTC.